This T cell receptor (beta chain) was identified during a study of beta chain features in type 1 diabetes. Comment on this clone: Its antigen is as yet unknown.

Germline values: CDR1 SGHTA, CDR2 FQGNSA. The CDR3 extends over 13 amino acids. The V end lost 6 bases, the J end lost 1 base, and 10 bases lay between the germline ends. As every portion of the isolated RNA was reverse transcribed, the sequencing read expressed TCRB transcripts. The method was immunoSEQ multiplex PCR; TCRdb's version includes in-frame clones alone and lacks a portion of them. Of hundreds of thousands of clones in the sample, 30% are singletons; the top ten hold around 0.065%. Averaging roughly 110 mL, one heparinised blood draw was given by each donor. Sorting of CD4+ naive, central memory, regulatory and stem cell-like memory cells was performed via CD45RO/CCR7/CD25/CD127/CD95/CD27. General observations from the study: In the patient group, naive, central memory and Treg TCRB repertoires seemed more alike than in the healthy donor group. Type 1 diabetes patients had TCRB CDR3s that were shorter (moderately but significantly so) in all four CD4+ subsets.

The chain carries TRBV7-2 and TRBJ2-7, with unresolved D. Material: naive CD4+ T cells from blood. The source of this sequence is a man younger than 35 in good health. In DNA form, the CDR3 reads TGTGCCAGCAGTTCCCCATTATCCTACGAGCAGTACTTC. The encoded protein is CASSSPLSYEQYF.